The T cell receptor beta chain under discussion was sequenced for a study of CD8 T cells in ankylosing spondylitis. This clonotype was counted many times. TCRdb re-analysed the 5' RACE reads in MiXCR, keeping a single row per CDR3 protein. The profile covers 250,000 to 350,000 distinct CDR3 sequences, with roughly 20% appearing a single time and roughly 4% taken by the ten largest. The CDR3 is made up of 15 amino acids. Germline values: CDR1 SQVTM, CDR2 ANQGSEA. J was trimmed by 2 bases and V by 4 bases; bases with no gene match: 8. The gene calls are TRBV29-1 and TRBJ1-5, with 7 bases matching TRBD1. The sequence was collected from a female donor with ankylosing spondylitis or in good health (not recorded which). The sequenced sample consisted of blood, either unsorted or a sorted T cell fraction (not recorded which). CDR3 nucleotide sequence: TGCAGCGTTGTTGAAGGGGGCCATGGCAATCAGCCCCAGCATTTT. Translated: CSVVEGGHGNQPQHF.